This T cell receptor (beta chain) was identified in a study of T cells in Graves' hyperthyroidism and ophthalmopathy. Across the study: Peripheral blood specimens were obtained at initial diagnosis, prior to any treatment. Study-level points and caveats: Ophthalmopathy, as predicted by the model, came a median about seven months after the prediction.

Amplified TCR beta CDR3 regions derived from RNA transcripts. HTBI primers were employed in a first-round RT-PCR of the TCR CDR3. TCRdb ran MiXCR on the multiplex PCR reads and lists one entry per CDR3 protein. Of hundreds of thousands of distinct CDR3 sequences in the sample, approximately 40% are singletons; the top ten hold approximately 8.7%. The CDR3 runs to 13 residues. Looked up from germline, CDR1 is MNHEY and CDR2 is SMNVEV (reference sequence). V was shortened by 6 bases and J by 4 bases, with 12 bases between the two germline ends. Remarks on this clonotype: Its antigen is currently unknown.

J is TRBJ1-1 and V is TRBV27; D not resolved. This sequence originates from a young man with Graves' hyperthyroidism. Sequencing was carried out using blood. The CDR3, as DNA: TGTGCCAGCAGAGAGTGGGAGGGCACTGAAGCTTTCTTT. Translating it yields CASREWEGTEAFF.